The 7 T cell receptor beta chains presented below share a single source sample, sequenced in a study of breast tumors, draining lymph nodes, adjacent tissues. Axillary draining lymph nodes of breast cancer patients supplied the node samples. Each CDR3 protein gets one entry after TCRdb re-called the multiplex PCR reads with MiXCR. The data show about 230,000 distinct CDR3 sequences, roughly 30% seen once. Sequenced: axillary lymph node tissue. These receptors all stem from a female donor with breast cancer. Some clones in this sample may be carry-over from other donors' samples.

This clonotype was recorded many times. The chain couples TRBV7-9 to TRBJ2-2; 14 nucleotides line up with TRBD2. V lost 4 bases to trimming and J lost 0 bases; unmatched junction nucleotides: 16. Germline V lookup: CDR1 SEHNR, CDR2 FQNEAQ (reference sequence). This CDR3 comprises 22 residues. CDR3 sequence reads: CASSSRPLGTSGSRSNTGELFF. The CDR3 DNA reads TGTGCCAGCAGCTCTCGGCCGCTTGGGACTAGCGGGAGCCGATCGAACACCGGGGAGCTGTTTTTT.

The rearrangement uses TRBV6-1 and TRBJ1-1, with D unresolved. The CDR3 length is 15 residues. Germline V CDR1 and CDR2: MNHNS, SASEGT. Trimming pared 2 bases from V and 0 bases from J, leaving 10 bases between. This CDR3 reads CASSEQALMNTEAFF. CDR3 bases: TGTGCCAGCAGTGAACAGGCCCTCATGAACACTGAAGCTTTCTTT.

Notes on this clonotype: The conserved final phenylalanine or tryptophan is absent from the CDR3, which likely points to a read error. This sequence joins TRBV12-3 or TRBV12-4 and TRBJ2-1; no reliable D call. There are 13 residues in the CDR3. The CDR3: CASSSSSYNEQFL. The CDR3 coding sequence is TGTGCCAGCAGCTCAAGCTCCTACAACGAGCAGTTCCTC.

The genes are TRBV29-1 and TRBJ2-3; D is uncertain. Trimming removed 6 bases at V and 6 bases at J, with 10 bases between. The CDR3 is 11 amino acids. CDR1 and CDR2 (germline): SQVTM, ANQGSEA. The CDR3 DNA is TGCAGCGTAGCCAGCTCGGATACGCAGTATTTT. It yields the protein CSVASSDTQYF.

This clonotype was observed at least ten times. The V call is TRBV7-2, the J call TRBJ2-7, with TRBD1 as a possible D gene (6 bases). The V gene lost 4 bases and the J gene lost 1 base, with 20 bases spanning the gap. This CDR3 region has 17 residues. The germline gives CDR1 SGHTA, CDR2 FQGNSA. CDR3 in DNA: TGTGCCAGCAGCTACGGCAGGGGTCAATTGCTGTCCTACGAGCAGTACTTC. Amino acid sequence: CASSYGRGQLLSYEQYF.

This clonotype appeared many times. CDR3 DNA: TGTGCCAGCAGTGCTGTCTGGGACAACCAAGAGACCCAGTACTTC. Translated, it gives CASSAVWDNQETQYF. This chain connects TRBV6-1 to TRBJ2-5; D is possibly TRBD1 (6 bases). The CDR3 consists of 15 residues. CDR1 is MNHNS and CDR2 is SASEGT in the germline V gene. V gave up 4 bases and J gave up 0 bases, with 12 bases separating them.

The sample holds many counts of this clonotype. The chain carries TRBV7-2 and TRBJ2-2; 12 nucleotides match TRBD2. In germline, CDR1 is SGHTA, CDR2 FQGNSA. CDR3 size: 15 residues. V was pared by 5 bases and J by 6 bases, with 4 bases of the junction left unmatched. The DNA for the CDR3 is TGTGCCAGCAGCCCGACTAGCGGGAGCTCCGGGGAGCTGTTTTTT. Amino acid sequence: CASSPTSGSSGELFF.